This T cell receptor (beta chain) was sequenced in a study of cytotoxic CD8 clonotypes in ibrutinib-treated CLL. Study background: In all, about a dozen patients were relapsed/refractory, 15 were treatment-naive and about 17 were IGHV unmutated. Each sample contained, on average, under 260,000 productive templates and 94,000 or so productive rearrangements.

Using immunoSEQ multiplex PCR, the repertoire was profiled, and TCRdb retains in-frame clones only, with some absent. The data contain roughly 24,000 clones, less than 80% of them seen just once; the ten biggest clones take up around 8.3%. The germline gives CDR1 MGHRA, CDR2 YSYEKL. This CDR3 spans 15 amino acids. Trimming shortened V by 0 bases and J by 2 bases, and 10 bases separated the two germline ends. Overall study results and limits: Once treatment began, public clonotypes, which were uncommon, contracted or stayed stable. While tracking circulating CD8+ T-cell counts, baseline clonality exceeded that of age-matched healthy donors.

Note on this clone: Antigen unknown.

The TCR was taken from a human donor with chronic lymphocytic leukemia. The sample here was PBMCs, taken before ibrutinib treatment. The genes are TRBV4-1 and TRBJ2-5; D is unclear. CDR3 sequence reads: CASSQEGAKQETQYF. CDR3 nucleotides: TGCGCCAGCAGCCAAGAAGGAGCGAAACAAGAGACCCAGTACTTC.